The clone carrying this TCR beta chain turned up a few times. Its antigen is undetermined. The assay was immunoSEQ multiplex PCR, and TCRdb's table has in-frame clones only and misses some. Of some 14,000 clones detected, over 70% appear once; the ten largest clones hold 6.5% to 7.5%. The data originate from a study of somatic mutations in cytotoxic T cells in rheumatoid arthritis. Study-wide background: Each patient's diagnosis was followed right away by a blood draw (around 30 ml EDTA), before any treatment. T-cell populations stained with V beta antibodies were in some cases flow-sorted at nearly 100% purity, including V beta1+ cells that were sequenced for TCRB.

CDR3 length equals 16 residues. J was trimmed by 2 bases and V by 4 bases; bases with no gene match: 9. Germline lookup yields CDR1 SGHAT and CDR2 FQNNGV. Whole-study findings and limits: Of more than 60 patients, several had a largest CD8+ clone that exceeded 20% of CD8+ cells. Comparison of CD8+ T-cell clonality between rheumatoid arthritis patients and age-matched healthy controls yielded no significant difference.

V usage is TRBV11-2 and J usage is TRBJ2-5; 8 nucleotides line up with TRBD1. The sequence was collected from an adult with rheumatoid arthritis. Sequencing used CD8+ T cells sorted from blood. This CDR3 reads CASSSPGTGDQETQYF. In DNA form, the CDR3 reads TGTGCCAGCAGCTCGCCGGGGACAGGCGATCAAGAGACCCAGTACTTC.